The 25 T cell receptor beta chains presented below share a single source sample, sequenced in a study of blood T cell repertoires in COVID-19. Repertoires were generated with immunoSEQ multiplex PCR, while TCRdb's copy carries only in-frame clones and drops some. The sample records some 180,000 clones, about 85% being singletons. Specimen: peripheral blood. The receptors were sampled from a woman aged 55-75 years with acute or convalescent COVID-19.

This clone was recorded a few times. CDR3 loop: CASSLGGETGNSPLHF. The CDR3 nucleotides read TGCGCCAGCAGCTTGGGCGGGGAAACGGGGAATTCACCCCTCCACTTT. The chain recombines TRBV5-1 with TRBJ1-6; D is unclear. Germline V gene lookup returns CDR1 SGHRS and CDR2 YFSETQ. The CDR3 covers 16 residues. The V and J ends lost 0 bases and 7 bases respectively, with 14 bases between them.

This clone appeared a single time. The CDR3 loop is CASTPAGRNYGYTF. The CDR3 coding sequence is TGTGCCAGTACCCCCGCAGGGAGGAACTATGGCTACACCTTC. The V call is TRBV19, the J call TRBJ1-2; D is perhaps TRBD1 (5 bases). The V end lost 7 bases, the J end lost 2 bases, and 14 bases lay between the germline ends. Looked up from germline, CDR1 is LNHDA and CDR2 is SQIVND (reference sequence). The CDR3 loop spans 14 amino acids.

Notes on this clone: Other DNA sequences within the sample encode an identical CDR3. The chain carries TRBV5-1 and TRBJ2-1; the match to TRBD2 covers 11 bases. The CDR3 loop spans 15 amino acids. Germline V gene sequence: CDR1 SGHRS, CDR2 YFSETQ. The V segment lost 0 bases and the J segment 4 bases; nucleotides outside the gene matches: 0. CDR3 loop: CASSLVAGGYNEQFF. In nucleotides, the CDR3 is TGCGCCAGCAGCTTGGTAGCGGGAGGGTACAATGAGCAGTTCTTC.

The chain combines TRBV9 with TRBJ2-1; 9 nucleotides align to TRBD1. The V gene's germline CDR1 is SGDLS and CDR2 YYNGEE. V lost 6 bases to trimming and J lost 7 bases; unmatched junction nucleotides: 14. The length of the CDR3 is 16 residues. CDR3 in DNA: TGTGCCAGCACCAGTTTTTCCGGGACAGGGTTGAATGAGCAGTTCTTC. It specifies CASTSFSGTGLNEQFF.

This chain connects TRBV10-3 to TRBJ2-7, with TRBD2 as a possible D gene (5 bases). This CDR3 comprises 12 residues. CDR1 and CDR2 (germline): ENHRY, SYGVKD. V lost 4 bases and J 6 bases, leaving 10 bases between the germline ends. The CDR3 bases are TGTGCCATCAGTGTGGGGAGCCGCGAGCAGTACTTC. Translated, it gives CAISVGSREQYF.

The rearrangement links TRBV5-1 to TRBJ1-6, with 8 bases fitting TRBD1. The CDR3 length is 15 residues. The germline V gene has CDR1 SGHRS and CDR2 YFSETQ. V lost 0 bases to trimming and J lost 7 bases; unmatched junction nucleotides: 3. The CDR3: CASSLAGTGNSPLHF. CDR3 DNA: TGCGCCAGCAGCTTGGCCGGGACAGGCAATTCACCCCTCCACTTT.

The chain is built from TRBV5-6 and TRBJ1-2; the D gene is possibly TRBD1 (5 bases). This CDR3 is 14 amino acids long. Trimming cost V 2 bases and J 4 bases, with 12 bases left between them. The germline V gene has CDR1 SGHDT and CDR2 YYEEEE. CDR3 DNA: TGTGCCAGCAGCTTCGGGGCGGGGGGCTATGGCTACACCTTC. It codes for CASSFGAGGYGYTF. The full variable domain, completed using reference TRBV5-6 and TRBJ1-2, is DAGVTQSPTHLIKTRGQQVTLRCSPKSGHDTVSWYQQALGQGPQFIFQYYEEEERQRGNFPDRFSGHQFPNYSSELNVNALLLGDSALYLCASSFGAGGYGYTFGSGTRLTVV.

V usage is TRBV7-3 and J usage is TRBJ2-5, with TRBD2 matching over 14 bases. From germline, CDR1 is SGHTA and CDR2 FQGTGA. After removal of 5 bases from V and 3 bases from J, the junction contained 2 bases not matched to a gene. There are 15 residues in the CDR3. CDR3 amino acids: CASSPTSGREETQYF. In DNA, the CDR3 is TGTGCCAGCAGCCCGACTAGCGGGAGGGAAGAGACCCAGTACTTC.

Details on this clone: This same CDR3 is encoded by further DNA sequences in the sample. The rearrangement links TRBV19 to TRBJ1-1, with 7 bases fitting TRBD1. The CDR3 consists of 14 residues. With V trimmed by 4 bases and J by 0 bases, 2 bases remained unmatched. Germline CDR1 LNHDA, CDR2 SQIVND (reference sequence). DNA of the CDR3: TGTGCCAGTAGTAGGACAGGCCTGAACACTGAAGCTTTCTTT. Translation gives CASSRTGLNTEAFF.

The rearrangement uses TRBV19 and TRBJ2-1, with 8 bases aligning to TRBD2. This CDR3 region has 15 residues. CDR1 and CDR2 from the germline V gene are LNHDA and SQIVND (reference sequence). J was trimmed by 10 bases and V by 10 bases; bases with no gene match: 18. CDR3 bases: TGTGCCACGACGGGGGGGCTAGCGGGTTACTCGGAGCAGTTCTTC. Translation gives CATTGGLAGYSEQFF.

V usage is TRBV15 and J usage is TRBJ1-2, with D hard to call. CDR1 and CDR2 from the germline V gene are LNHNV and YYDKDF (reference sequence). The ends were cut back, 0 bases at V and 2 bases at J, with 7 bases in the middle. This CDR3 contains 14 residues. CDR3 DNA sequence: TGTGCCACCAGCAGAGATATCTTGAACTATGGCTACACCTTC. Protein sequence: CATSRDILNYGYTF.

The rearrangement links TRBV5-1 to TRBJ1-4, with 7 bases aligning to TRBD1. J lost 5 bases, V lost 0 bases, and 4 bases had no gene match. Germline values: CDR1 SGHRS, CDR2 YFSETQ. CDR3 length equals 15 residues. CDR3 sequence reads: CASSLASRGNEKLFF. DNA of the CDR3: TGCGCCAGCAGCTTGGCCAGCAGGGGGAATGAAAAACTGTTTTTT.

This chain links TRBV6-5 with TRBJ1-4; D might be TRBD1 (6 bases). Between the trimmed V and J ends, which lost 2 bases and 2 bases, there was a span of 6 bases. The CDR3 is 14 amino acids. Germline V gene sequence: CDR1 MNHEY, CDR2 SVGAGI. The CDR3 loop is CASSYQGTNEKLFF. For the CDR3, the DNA is TGTGCCAGCAGTTACCAGGGGACTAATGAAAAACTGTTTTTT.

The chain couples TRBV7-3 to TRBJ1-6; no definite D call. V was clipped by 1 base and J by 4 bases, with 8 bases between them. The CDR3 has 15 residues. CDR1 SGHTA and CDR2 FQGTGA come from the germline V gene. CDR3 sequence reads: CASSLMGFYNSPLHF. The CDR3 region has the DNA TGTGCCAGCAGCTTAATGGGCTTTTATAATTCACCCCTCCACTTT.

The chain joins TRBV9 to TRBJ1-4; maybe TRBD1 (5 bases). Germline V gene lookup returns CDR1 SGDLS and CDR2 YYNGEE. Trimming removed 0 bases at V and 8 bases at J, with 11 bases between. This CDR3 comprises 14 residues. Here the CDR3 reads CASSVGGAREKLFF. The CDR3 nucleotides are TGTGCCAGCAGCGTAGGCGGGGCTCGAGAAAAACTGTTTTTT. The variable domain in full, completed from reference TRBV9 and TRBJ1-4, reads DSGVTQTPKHLITATGQRVTLRCSPRSGDLSVYWYQQSLDQGLQFLIQYYNGEERAKGNILERFSAQQFPDLHSELNLSSLELGDSALYFCASSVGGAREKLFFGSGTQLSVL.

The V and J genes are TRBV4-1 and TRBJ2-1, with TRBD2 matching over 7 bases. The junction had 9 bases not matched to a gene; V was cut back by 2 bases and J by 5 bases. This CDR3 is built from 16 residues. Germline V gives CDR1 MGHRA, CDR2 YSYEKL. The CDR3 loop is CASSQSLAEAHNEQFF. The CDR3 DNA sequence: TGCGCCAGCAGCCAAAGTCTAGCGGAGGCCCACAATGAGCAGTTCTTC.

The V gene is TRBV6-6, the J gene TRBJ1-5; possible D gene TRBD1, 5 bases. CDR3 length equals 14 residues. Trimming pared 0 bases from V and 6 bases from J, leaving 9 bases between. Germline CDR1 reads MNHNY; CDR2 reads SVGAGI (reference sequence). The CDR3 spells CASSYSTVVQPQHF. Written as DNA, the CDR3 is TGTGCCAGCAGTTACTCGACAGTCGTTCAGCCCCAGCATTTT.

The chain uses TRBV3-1 (or the pseudogene TRBV3-2) and TRBJ2-1; D call uncertain. Trimming removed 0 bases from V and 2 bases from J, with 14 bases in between. Germline CDR1 is LGHDT and CDR2 is YNNKEL (reference sequence). This CDR3 is built from 17 residues. The CDR3 spells CASSQDRSGPPYNEQFF. DNA for the CDR3: TGTGCCAGCAGCCAAGATCGAAGTGGGCCCCCCTACAATGAGCAGTTCTTC.

The J gene is TRBJ2-1, the V gene TRBV2, with D perhaps TRBD2 (6 bases). The CDR3 sequence is 17 residues long. Trimming removed 6 bases at V and 0 bases at J, with 18 bases between. The germline CDR1 and CDR2 sequences are SNHLY and FYNNEI. The CDR3 spells CASRRDLLLSSYNEQFF. The CDR3 region has the DNA TGTGCCAGCAGACGGGACTTACTTCTCAGCTCCTACAATGAGCAGTTCTTC.

The CDR3 region has the DNA TGTGCCAGCAGTCCCCGGACAGGGGGGCGATATAGCAATCAGCCCCAGCATTTT. Its protein is CASSPRTGGRYSNQPQHF. The chain uses TRBV2 and TRBJ1-5; 10 nucleotides match TRBD1. This CDR3 is built from 18 residues. The germline CDR1 and CDR2 sequences are SNHLY and FYNNEI. V lost 5 bases, J lost 0 bases, and 10 bases stayed unmatched.

This clone was recorded only once. The V and J genes are TRBV7-8 and TRBJ2-3; 10 positions match TRBD2. This CDR3 region has 17 residues. CDR1 and CDR2 (germline): SGHVS, FQNEAQ. Unmatched junction bases numbered 11, after V lost 5 bases and J lost 3 bases. The CDR3 sequence: CASSVGSTSGATDTQYF. CDR3 coding DNA: TGTGCCAGCAGCGTAGGGTCTACTAGCGGGGCAACAGATACGCAGTATTTT.

The chain recombines TRBV11-2 with TRBJ2-7; D unclear. V was cut by 4 bases and J by 2 bases, with 18 bases left in between. Germline V lookup: CDR1 SGHAT, CDR2 FQNNGV. The CDR3 runs to 16 residues. The CDR3 DNA reads as TGTGCCAGCAGCTCCCGGCCCCTAGGCTGTCCCTACGAGCAGTACGTC. Its translation is CASSSRPLGCPYEQYV.

The CDR3 DNA follows: TGCGCCAGCAGCTGGCTGGACAGGGGCAACGAGCAGTACGTC. Translating gives CASSWLDRGNEQYV. The chain carries TRBV4-1 and TRBJ2-7; the match to TRBD1 covers 9 bases. Per germline, CDR1 MGHRA and CDR2 YSYEKL. The CDR3 extends over 14 amino acids. With 5 bases clipped from V and 5 bases from J, the junction kept 7 bases outside the gene matches.

This chain connects TRBV4-1 to TRBJ1-6; tentative D call: TRBD1 (5 bases). Germline V gene lookup returns CDR1 MGHRA and CDR2 YSYEKL. The CDR3 has 14 amino acids. The V end lost 0 bases, the J end lost 10 bases, and 10 bases lay between the germline ends. This CDR3 reads CASSQDGGWSPLHF. DNA for the CDR3: TGCGCCAGCAGCCAAGACGGGGGGTGGTCACCCCTCCACTTT.

The chain is built from TRBV12-3 or TRBV12-4 and TRBJ2-1; 11 positions match TRBD2. The V gene end was trimmed by 7 bases and the J gene end by 6 bases; junction bases not matched to a gene: 2. The length of the CDR3 is 13 residues. CDR3 bases: TGTGCCAGCAAGGGACTAGCGGTCAATGAGCAGTTCTTC. Its translation: CASKGLAVNEQFF.